The 5 T cell receptor beta chains in this list originate from one sample, sequenced in a study of T cell repertoires in MIS-A myocarditis. Sequencing was performed with immunoSEQ multiplex PCR; in TCRdb, only in-frame clones are kept and a portion is missing. Altogether roughly 10,000 clones are present, around nine tenths being singletons, with the ten largest covering 2% to 2.5%. Sample: thoracic lymph node tissue obtained at autopsy. All receptors derive from a man between 18 and 35 years old with fulminant myocarditis from multisystem inflammatory syndrome in adults (MIS-A) after COVID-19.

This chain uses TRBV7-9 with TRBJ1-2; 7 bases line up with TRBD1. J gave up 7 bases and V 4 bases, and 9 bases lay outside the gene matches. Germline V CDR1 and CDR2: SEHNR, FQNEAQ (reference sequence). The CDR3 contains 14 residues. Written as DNA, the CDR3 is TGTGCCAGCAGCTCAGAGGGGGCGCGTATTGGCTACACCTTC. Protein: CASSSEGARIGYTF.

The chain employs TRBV7-9 and TRBJ2-3; the D is unclear. CDR3 length equals 16 residues. The germline CDR1 and CDR2 sequences are SEHNR and FQNEAQ (reference sequence). The V end was cut by 8 bases, the J end by 0 bases, with 18 bases between. CDR3 sequence: CASLNGLYASTDTQYF. The CDR3 nucleotides are TGTGCCAGCCTCAACGGGCTGTACGCTAGCACAGATACGCAGTATTTT. The full variable domain, completed using reference TRBV7-9 and TRBJ2-3, is DTGVSQNPRHKITKRGQNVTFRCDPISEHNRLYWYRQTLGQGPEFLTYFQNEAQLEKSRLLSDRFSAERPKGSFSTLEIQRTEQGDSAMYLCASLNGLYASTDTQYFGPGTRLTVL.

This clone has a single count. V gene TRBV4-2 combines with J gene TRBJ1-6; D unresolved. Germline-derived CDR1 and CDR2 are LGHNA and YNFKEQ. This CDR3 has 12 amino acids. V was clipped by 0 bases and J by 10 bases, with 4 bases between them. The DNA for the CDR3 is TGTGCCAGCAGCCAAGATAGGTCACCCCTCCACTTT. Translating it yields CASSQDRSPLHF.

Concerning this clone itself: The junction shows a germline mismatch at one end, possibly a read error. The sample contains more than one DNA sequence encoding this CDR3. The chain carries TRBV28 and TRBJ1-1, with TRBD1 matching 12 bases. Per germline, CDR1 MDHEN and CDR2 SYDVKM. There are 18 residues in the CDR3. The CDR3 nucleotides are TGTGCCAGCAGTCTCACCGGGACAGGGGGCGCATTGGACACTGAAGCTTTTTTT. Protein: CASSLTGTGGALDTEAFF.

This chain uses TRBV11-2 with TRBJ2-1, with D uncertain. This CDR3 region has 16 residues. V lost 2 bases and J 0 bases, leaving 11 bases between the germline ends. Germline V gene sequence: CDR1 SGHAT, CDR2 FQNNGV. The chain's CDR3 is CASSLLEYSSYNEQFF. The CDR3 region has the DNA TGTGCCAGCAGCTTACTCGAATACAGCTCCTACAATGAGCAGTTCTTC.